A single sample is the source of the 7 T cell receptor beta chains below, sequenced in a study of STAT3 mutations in large granular lymphocyte leukemia. Overall study findings and caveats: Every T-cell large granular lymphocyte leukemia patient had at least one immunodominant TCR beta clonotype.

Clones were sequenced by immunoSEQ multiplex PCR, and TCRdb holds only the in-frame ones, with some missing. The sample includes approximately 30,000 clones, 60% to 85% of them seen just once. No antigens are known for them. Sequencing input: peripheral blood mononuclear cells. These receptors originate from a woman between 45 and 65 years old with T-cell large granular lymphocyte leukemia. Some clones in this sample may be carry-over from other donors' samples.

This clone was seen more than once but under ten times. The rearrangement links TRBV29-1 to TRBJ1-2; D gene ambiguous. The V and J ends lost 6 bases and 8 bases respectively, with 19 bases between them. CDR1 SQVTM and CDR2 ANQGSEA come from the germline V gene. The CDR3 loop spans 13 amino acids. The CDR3 sequence: CSVQLRPDGGYTF. CDR3 bases: TGCAGCGTCCAGCTCCGACCAGACGGGGGCTACACCTTC.

J is TRBJ1-2 and V is TRBV18; 7 bases agree with TRBD1. Germline CDR1 reads KGHSH; CDR2 reads LQKENI. This CDR3 has 13 amino acids. Trimming removed 4 bases from V and 4 bases from J; junction bases left unmatched: 3. The CDR3 region has the DNA TGTGCCAGCTCACACGGGACAGCCTATGGCTACACCTTC. It is translated as CASSHGTAYGYTF.

This clone was picked up one time. The V and J genes are TRBV4-3 and TRBJ1-4; no reliable D call. The CDR3 extends over 12 amino acids. CDR1 is LGHNA and CDR2 is YSLEER in the germline V gene. The V and J ends lost 1 base and 5 bases respectively, with 2 bases between them. The CDR3 nucleotides are TGCGCCAGCAGCCAAGCCAATGAAAAACTGTTTTTT. Encoded protein: CASSQANEKLFF.

J is TRBJ2-1 and V is TRBV28; 7 bases agree with TRBD2. Germline V gene lookup returns CDR1 MDHEN and CDR2 SYDVKM. The CDR3 loop spans 13 amino acids. J lost 7 bases, V lost 3 bases, and 3 bases had no gene match. The CDR3 is CASSLSGKNEQFF. The CDR3 DNA follows: TGTGCCAGCAGTTTGAGCGGGAAGAATGAGCAGTTCTTC.

In its sample, this clone was seen a few times. The chain joins TRBV7-9 to TRBJ1-4, with D uncertain. V lost 0 bases and J lost 0, with 2 bases in between. CDR1 SEHNR and CDR2 FQNEAQ come from the germline V gene (reference sequence). The CDR3 is 14 amino acids. CDR3 protein: CASSLASTNEKLFF. The CDR3 DNA follows: TGTGCCAGCAGCTTAGCATCAACTAATGAAAAACTGTTTTTT.

The chain couples TRBV5-1 to TRBJ2-7, with a tentative D call TRBD1 (6 bases). Germline V gene lookup returns CDR1 SGHRS and CDR2 YFSETQ. V was shortened by 2 bases and J by 5 bases, with 14 bases between the two germline ends. This CDR3 has 14 amino acids. In DNA form, the CDR3 reads TGCGCCAGCAGCTTTAAATCAGGGGATGACGAGCAGTACTTC. Residues: CASSFKSGDDEQYF.

The chain uses TRBV5-1 and TRBJ2-5; TRBD2 aligns across 8 bases. Per germline, CDR1 SGHRS and CDR2 YFSETQ. V shed 6 bases and J 5 bases; nucleotides not matched to a gene: 12. The CDR3 has 15 amino acids. Here the CDR3 reads CASTKVAGPRETQYF. CDR3 sequence (DNA): TGCGCCAGCACTAAAGTAGCGGGGCCCAGGGAGACCCAGTACTTC.